Below are 27 T cell receptor beta chains sequenced from a single sample in a study of response to subunit inactivated influenza vaccine. In TCRdb, the RT-PCR reads were re-called with MiXCR into one record per CDR3 protein. This table holds 450,000 to 700,000 distinct CDR3 sequences, about 15% found once. Sequenced here: PBMCs from blood, sampled 12 days after vaccination. The origin of the receptors is a man aged 50 or older who received an inactivated influenza vaccine.

DNA of the CDR3: TGTGCCAGCAGCTCGACGGGGTACCAAGAGACCCAGTACTTC. Protein: CASSSTGYQETQYF. The chain uses TRBV5-6 and TRBJ2-5; tentatively, D is TRBD2 (5 bases). Per germline, CDR1 SGHDT and CDR2 YYEEEE. V shed 3 bases and J shed 0 bases, with 9 bases lying between them. This CDR3 contains 14 residues. Full variable domain (remainder filled in from reference TRBV5-6 and TRBJ2-5): DAGVTQSPTHLIKTRGQQVTLRCSPKSGHDTVSWYQQALGQGPQFIFQYYEEEERQRGNFPDRFSGHQFPNYSSELNVNALLLGDSALYLCASSSTGYQETQYFGPGTRLLVL.

There are a few counts of this clonotype. The V call is TRBV24-1, the J call TRBJ2-3; no clear D. Trimming left V 3 bases short and J 0 bases short, with 9 bases between. The CDR3 consists of 15 residues. The germline V gene has CDR1 KGHDR and CDR2 SFDVKD. The CDR3 region has the DNA TGTGCCACCAGTGATCCCCTCACTAGCACAGATACGCAGTATTTT. Translating it yields CATSDPLTSTDTQYF.

The genes are TRBV30 and TRBJ1-5, with D possibly matching TRBD1 (5 bases). V was shortened by 0 bases and J by 2 bases, with 11 bases between the two germline ends. The CDR3 runs 15 residues. Germline CDR1 is GTSNPN and CDR2 is SVGIG (reference sequence). In DNA form, the CDR3 reads TGTGCCTGGAGTGTAGCAGGGATGGGCAATCAGCCCCAGCATTTT. It is translated as CAWSVAGMGNQPQHF. Full variable domain (outside the CDR3, taken from reference TRBV30 and TRBJ1-5): SQTIHQWPATLVQPVGSPLSLECTVEGTSNPNLYWYRQAAGRGLQLLFYSVGIGQISSEVPQNLSASRPQDRQFILSSKKLLLSDSGFYLCAWSVAGMGNQPQHFGDGTRLSIL.

V usage is TRBV6-2 or TRBV6-3 and J usage is TRBJ1-5, with unresolved D. The germline CDR1 and CDR2 sequences are MNHEY and SVGEGT. The ends were cut back, 4 bases at V and 2 bases at J, with 12 bases in the middle. This CDR3 comprises 15 residues. DNA of the CDR3: TGTGCCAGCAGTTGGATCTTAGGTCGCAATCAGCCCCAGCATTTT. Its translation: CASSWILGRNQPQHF.

This clonotype was picked up many times. The V call is TRBV5-1, the J call TRBJ2-7; 7 bases are shared with TRBD1. Germline-derived CDR1 and CDR2 are SGHRS and YFSETQ. With V trimmed by 0 bases and J by 5 bases, 5 bases remained unmatched. The CDR3 consists of 14 residues. CDR3 coding DNA: TGCGCCAGCAGCTTGGGACAGGGAAGTGACGAGCAGTACTTC. It translates to CASSLGQGSDEQYF.

The chain recombines TRBV12-5 with TRBJ2-1, with no clear D. Trimming stripped 3 bases from V and 0 bases from J, with 9 bases between. Germline V CDR1 and CDR2: LGHNT, FRNRAP. This CDR3 is built from 15 residues. The DNA for the CDR3 is TGTGCTAGTGGTTTAGGTGTGAGCTCCTACAATGAGCAGTTCTTC. This translates into CASGLGVSSYNEQFF.

About this clonotype: Germline and junction disagree at one end, which may indicate a read error. The V and J genes are TRBV4-3 and TRBJ1-2; no firm D call. CDR3 length equals 16 residues. The germline V gene has CDR1 LGHNA and CDR2 YSLEER. DNA for the CDR3: TGCGCCAGCAGCAAAAGAGAACACCGGTTAAACTTTGGCTACACCTTC. Its translation is CASSKREHRLNFGYTF.

In its sample, this clonotype was seen many times. The rearrangement links TRBV7-8 to TRBJ2-7, with 8 nucleotides matching TRBD2. The junction had 13 bases not matched to a gene; V was cut back by 5 bases and J by 4 bases. CDR1 SGHVS and CDR2 FQNEAQ come from the germline V gene. The CDR3 contains 16 residues. In nucleotides, the CDR3 is TGTGCCAGCAGCCCGACGGGGGGGGACCCCGTTTACGAGCAGTACTTC. Protein: CASSPTGGDPVYEQYF.

The chain employs TRBV9 and TRBJ2-3; TRBD2 matches 8 bases. Trimming took 0 bases from V and 0 from J; bases not matched to a gene: 3. This CDR3 comprises 16 residues. Germline V gene lookup returns CDR1 SGDLS and CDR2 YYNGEE. CDR3 bases: TGTGCCAGCAGCGTAGCGGTAGCGGGAAGCACAGATACGCAGTATTTT. Protein sequence: CASSVAVAGSTDTQYF.

The CDR3 spells CSALAGVRLDEQFF. The CDR3 region has the DNA TGCAGTGCTCTAGCGGGAGTAAGACTCGATGAGCAGTTCTTC. The chain links TRBV20-1 to TRBJ2-1, with TRBD2 matching 10 bases. This CDR3 is built from 14 residues. Germline V gives CDR1 DFQATT, CDR2 SNEGSKA (reference sequence). Trimming cost V 5 bases and J 8 bases; bases outside gene matches: 9.

The chain joins TRBV20-1 to TRBJ2-7, with D maybe TRBD2 (6 bases). Trimming cost V 1 base and J 5 bases, with 24 bases left between them. This CDR3 region has 17 residues. The V gene's germline CDR1 is DFQATT and CDR2 SNEGSKA (reference sequence). CDR3 in DNA: TGCAGTGCTAGAGTTTCTGTTAAGGCGGGATCAAACCACGAGCAGTACTTC. It translates to CSARVSVKAGSNHEQYF.

This clonotype was seen a handful of times. The chain combines TRBV4-1 with TRBJ2-5; 10 bases are a match to TRBD1. CDR1 and CDR2 from the germline V gene are MGHRA and YSYEKL. The V and J ends lost 3 bases and 5 bases, in that order; junction bases with no gene match: 9. The length of the CDR3 is 16 residues. CDR3: CASSHLFDRGLETQYF. The CDR3 bases are TGCGCCAGCAGCCACCTATTTGACAGGGGGCTCGAGACCCAGTACTTC.

This clonotype came up a few times. This rearrangement joins TRBV5-1 to TRBJ2-7; D is uncertain. The CDR3 runs 14 residues. Germline CDR1 SGHRS, CDR2 YFSETQ. Trimming left V 0 bases short and J 0 bases short, with 7 bases between. The CDR3 sequence is CASSLDTYSYEQYF. As DNA, the CDR3 is TGCGCCAGCAGCTTGGACACGTACTCCTACGAGCAGTACTTC.

The CDR3 loop reads CASSYRIGGGTGELFF. The CDR3 region has the DNA TGTGCCAGCAGCTACCGAATTGGGGGCGGCACCGGGGAGCTGTTTTTT. V gene TRBV7-6 combines with J gene TRBJ2-2, with a tentative D call TRBD1 (6 bases). Germline V CDR1 and CDR2: SGHVS, FNYEAQ. Trimming cost V 4 bases and J 4 bases, with 16 bases left between them. CDR3 length equals 16 residues.

The V and J genes are TRBV4-3 and TRBJ2-2; no clear D gene. The CDR3 is 16 amino acids. V was pared by 0 bases and J by 1 base, with 9 bases between. Germline V gene sequence: CDR1 LGHNA, CDR2 YSLEER. The DNA for the CDR3 is TGCGCCAGCAGCCAAGAGTACCAACTGAACACCGGGGAGCTGTTTTTT. Translating gives CASSQEYQLNTGELFF.

The chain joins TRBV3-1 to TRBJ2-2; D ambiguous. Trimming shortened V by 1 base and J by 7 bases, and 7 bases separated the two germline ends. There are 13 residues in the CDR3. Germline V gene lookup returns CDR1 LGHDT and CDR2 YNNKEL (reference sequence). The CDR3 DNA reads as TGTGCCAGCAGCCAAGTCGATAGCGGGGAGCTGTTTTTT. Translation gives CASSQVDSGELFF.

V gene TRBV7-2 combines with J gene TRBJ1-2; D might be TRBD1 (5 bases). V was clipped by 5 bases and J by 0 bases, with 10 bases between them. This CDR3 is built from 14 residues. The germline V gene encodes CDR1 SGHTA and CDR2 FQGNSA. The CDR3 DNA reads TGTGCCAGCAGCCACAGGAACTCTAACTATGGCTACACCTTC. This encodes CASSHRNSNYGYTF.

This clonotype was detected only a few times. J is TRBJ2-1 and V is TRBV5-5, with a tentative D call TRBD2 (5 bases). Germline CDR1 SGHKS, CDR2 YYEKEE (reference sequence). The CDR3 is 13 amino acids. V was cut by 1 base and J by 10 bases, with 12 bases left in between. In DNA form, the CDR3 reads TGTGCCAGCAGCTTGTACCGAACGGGAGAGCAGTTCTTC. This translates into CASSLYRTGEQFF.

The J gene is TRBJ2-3, the V gene TRBV9; 7 bases map to TRBD2. The junction had 11 bases not matched to a gene; V was cut back by 4 bases and J by 0 bases. The CDR3 has 17 amino acids. Germline lookup yields CDR1 SGDLS and CDR2 YYNGEE. The CDR3 nucleotides read TGTGCCAGCAGCCGGAGGCTAGCGGAGTATAGCACAGATACGCAGTATTTT. Residues: CASSRRLAEYSTDTQYF. Complete variable domain (other parts from reference TRBV9 and TRBJ2-3): DSGVTQTPKHLITATGQRVTLRCSPRSGDLSVYWYQQSLDQGLQFLIQYYNGEERAKGNILERFSAQQFPDLHSELNLSSLELGDSALYFCASSRRLAEYSTDTQYFGPGTRLTVL.

This chain links TRBV6-5 with TRBJ2-3, with 9 bases fitting TRBD1. Germline lookup yields CDR1 MNHEY and CDR2 SVGAGI. V dropped 0 bases and J dropped 1; count of bases not matched to a gene: 2. The CDR3 consists of 16 residues. CDR3 DNA: TGTGCCAGCAGTTACTCGGGACAGGGTGGCACAGATACGCAGTATTTT. Encoded protein: CASSYSGQGGTDTQYF.

This clonotype was recorded a few times. The chain is built from TRBV29-1 and TRBJ1-1, with TRBD1 matching 7 bases. The CDR3 length is 12 residues. V lost 7 bases and J lost 0; bases outside the gene matches: 2. CDR1 is SQVTM, CDR2 ANQGSEA, per germline. CDR3 in amino acids: CSAGGLNTEAFF. The CDR3 DNA reads TGCAGCGCAGGGGGTTTGAACACTGAAGCTTTCTTT.

This clonotype was detected only a few times. The rearrangement joins TRBV20-1 to TRBJ2-3; TRBD2 might be the D (7 bases). Trimming stripped 5 bases from V and 6 bases from J, with 18 bases between. The CDR3 consists of 14 residues. CDR1 is DFQATT and CDR2 is SNEGSKA in the germline V gene (reference sequence). Here the CDR3 reads CSALEGGAGDTQYF. For the CDR3, the DNA is TGCAGTGCTCTCGAAGGGGGGGCTGGGGATACGCAGTATTTT.

The sample holds a few counts of this clonotype. This sequence joins TRBV7-2 and TRBJ2-3; D is perhaps TRBD1 (5 bases). This CDR3 region has 14 residues. Germline-derived CDR1 and CDR2 are SGHTA and FQGNSA. The V end was cut by 0 bases, the J end by 5 bases, with 9 bases between. The CDR3 nucleotides read TGTGCCAGCAGCTTAGCTAGGGGCCGAGATACGCAGTATTTT. It encodes CASSLARGRDTQYF.

This clonotype was observed many times. The chain uses TRBV29-1 and TRBJ2-7, with 7 bases aligning to TRBD2. The CDR3 contains 14 residues. Looked up from germline, CDR1 is SQVTM and CDR2 is ANQGSEA. The junction had 7 bases not matched to a gene; V was cut back by 2 bases and J by 3 bases. DNA for the CDR3: TGCAGCGTTGAAAGCGGGACCGACCTCTACGAGCAGTACTTC. Its translation: CSVESGTDLYEQYF.

The chain uses TRBV2 and TRBJ2-7; 7 bases are shared with TRBD1. The J segment lost 6 bases and the V segment lost 5 bases, leaving 13 bases of the junction unmatched. Germline V CDR1 and CDR2: SNHLY, FYNNEI. There are 15 residues in the CDR3. CDR3 residues: CASSPGQPPPGEQYF. The CDR3 DNA sequence: TGTGCCAGCAGTCCGGGACAGCCTCCTCCTGGCGAGCAGTACTTC.

The sample holds many counts of this clonotype. The chain uses TRBV6-5 and TRBJ2-5, with a possible D match to TRBD1 (6 bases). The length of the CDR3 is 12 residues. Germline V gene lookup returns CDR1 MNHEY and CDR2 SVGAGI. The germline V and J ends were trimmed by 6 bases and 4 bases, with 9 bases remaining between them. The CDR3 sequence: CASRDRGETQYF. The CDR3 DNA reads as TGTGCCAGCAGGGACAGAGGAGAGACCCAGTACTTC.

In its sample, this clonotype was seen a few times. The V gene is TRBV7-9, the J gene TRBJ2-7; D possibly corresponds to TRBD1 (5 bases). V was cut by 5 bases and J by 5 bases, with 10 bases left in between. Germline V gene data show CDR1 as SEHNR and CDR2 as FQNEAQ (reference sequence). The CDR3 loop spans 12 amino acids. The CDR3 loop reads CASSGQGHEQYF. The CDR3 DNA reads as TGTGCCAGCAGCGGTCAGGGTCACGAGCAGTACTTC.